This T cell receptor beta chain was observed in a study of T-cell reconstitution after alpha-beta-depleted transplantation in children (dated by TCRdb to the mid-2010s). As for the study more broadly: Using TCR repertoire profiling, the study quantitatively followed how T-cell immune reconstitution unfolded in children after TCRalphabeta/CD19-depleted allogeneic hematopoietic cell transplantation.

The table lists this clonotype with a few counts. It has no known antigen specificity. No per-base quality is available; no much larger clone lies one base away. To prepare the library, PCR was applied. The sequencer was an Illumina HiSeq 2500. Molecular barcoding was employed in the preparation of TCR libraries, with unique molecular identifiers being used to normalize TCRbeta repertoire quantification. TCRdb reanalyzed the raw reads on its own, using fastp at Q25 for trimming and MiXCR for clone calling, and kept in-frame beta chains. Duplicate CDR3 protein sequences are folded into a single record with the most common DNA and genes. In this sample the table shows over 400,000 distinct CDR3 sequences, around an eighth of which occur a single time. The ten largest account for over 5.5% of the sample. The CDR3 goes from the cysteine to the phenylalanine over 16 residues. Solely the CDR3 DNA is kept, with 48 bases framed from the first base. Via the germline V gene, CDR1 is SGHVS and CDR2 FQNEAQ. Trimming leaves V shorter by 5 bases and J shorter by 4 bases, with the junction holding 13 bases beyond the gene matches.

Recombination connected TRBV7-8 to TRBJ2-7; TRBD2 agrees with 8 junctional bases. This clonotype was obtained from a human donor who donated a stem cell graft to a child with combined immunodeficiency. Sequencing was performed on PBMCs from the stem cell graft donor, taken from the stem cell graft. At the DNA level, the sequence is TGTGCCAGCAGCCCCAGGGTTTGGCGGGAGGCGTACGAGCAGTACTTC. Translated, it gives CASSPRVWREAYEQYF.